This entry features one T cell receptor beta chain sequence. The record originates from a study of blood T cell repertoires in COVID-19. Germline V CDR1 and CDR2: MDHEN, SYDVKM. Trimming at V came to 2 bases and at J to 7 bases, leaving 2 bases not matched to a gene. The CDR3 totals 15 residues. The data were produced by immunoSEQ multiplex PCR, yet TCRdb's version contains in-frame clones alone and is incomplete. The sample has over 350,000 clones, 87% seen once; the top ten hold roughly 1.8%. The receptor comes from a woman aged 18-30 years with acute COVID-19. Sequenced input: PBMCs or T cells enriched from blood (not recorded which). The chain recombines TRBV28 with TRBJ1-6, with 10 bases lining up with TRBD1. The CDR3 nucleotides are TGTGCCAGCAGTTTAGGGACAGGGGTGAATTCACCCCTCCACTTT. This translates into CASSLGTGVNSPLHF.